Each of the 32 T cell receptor beta chains below was sequenced from the same sample in a study of CD8+ T cells in alopecia areata. RNA was extracted and reverse transcribed into cDNA as the sequencing template. The repertoire was sequenced with immunoSEQ multiplex PCR; TCRdb's copy has only in-frame clones and lacks some. The data contain more than 150,000 clones, 50% to 65% of them singletons. The material sequenced was CD8+ T cells sorted from blood, taken at week 0. All receptors come from a human donor with alopecia areata.

The chain employs TRBV4-3 and TRBJ1-2; D remains unclear. The CDR3 extends over 15 amino acids. The germline V and J ends were trimmed by 0 bases and 3 bases, with 11 bases remaining between them. In germline, CDR1 is LGHNA, CDR2 YSLEER. The CDR3 loop is CASSQDRYGYYGYTF. DNA of the CDR3: TGCGCCAGCAGCCAAGATCGTTACGGGTACTATGGCTACACCTTC.

The genes are TRBV7-9 and TRBJ2-2; the match to TRBD2 covers 10 bases. This CDR3 region has 14 residues. The ends lost 11 bases at V and 4 bases at J; junction bases unmatched: 7. Germline V gene lookup returns CDR1 SEHNR and CDR2 FQNEAQ (reference sequence). CDR3 residues: CASSGRASTGELFF. The CDR3 DNA reads as TGTGCCTCCAGCGGGAGGGCGAGCACCGGGGAGCTGTTTTTT.

The chain combines TRBV5-6 with TRBJ2-5, with TRBD2 matching 14 bases. Looked up from germline, CDR1 is SGHDT and CDR2 is YYEEEE. This CDR3 has 16 residues. J gave up 1 base and V 3 bases, and 2 bases lay outside the gene matches. This chain's CDR3 is CASSSGLAGGQETQYF. In DNA form, the CDR3 reads TGTGCCAGCAGCTCCGGACTAGCGGGGGGCCAAGAGACCCAGTACTTC.

The chain employs TRBV27 and TRBJ1-2, with 8 bases matching TRBD1. The germline V gene encodes CDR1 MNHEY and CDR2 SMNVEV (reference sequence). V dropped 4 bases and J dropped 7; count of bases not matched to a gene: 8. The CDR3 has 14 amino acids. The chain's CDR3 is CASSSGQASTGYTF. In nucleotides, the CDR3 is TGTGCCAGCAGTTCGGGACAGGCAAGCACTGGCTACACCTTC.

The chain couples TRBV30 to TRBJ2-3; 7 bases align to TRBD2. The CDR3 runs 14 residues. Unmatched junction bases numbered 4, after V lost 1 base and J lost 3 bases. The V gene's germline CDR1 is GTSNPN and CDR2 SVGIG (reference sequence). Written as DNA, the CDR3 is TGTGCCTGGAGTGGGACTAGAGGAACAGATACGCAGTATTTT. Amino acid sequence: CAWSGTRGTDTQYF.

The genes are TRBV13 and TRBJ2-7, with D tentatively TRBD1 or TRBD2 (5 bases each). The CDR3 contains 14 residues. V lost 5 bases and J lost 4, with 15 bases in between. CDR1 is PRHDT, CDR2 FYEKMQ, per germline (reference sequence). CDR3 loop: CASSPIQWGYEQYF. The DNA for the CDR3 is TGTGCCAGCAGCCCAATCCAGTGGGGGTACGAGCAGTACTTC.

V is TRBV19 and J is TRBJ2-7; 9 bases align to TRBD1. V lost 4 bases and J lost 5; bases outside the gene matches: 0. There are 12 residues in the CDR3. Germline-derived CDR1 and CDR2 are LNHDA and SQIVND (reference sequence). The DNA of the CDR3 is TGTGCCAGTAGTAGGGACAGGGACGAGCAGTACTTC. Residues: CASSRDRDEQYF.

This clone occurred once. The same CDR3 arises from other DNA sequences in this sample as well. The CDR3 region is CASSLAGNTEAFF. Here the CDR3 DNA reads TGTGCCAGCAGTTTAGCCGGGAACACTGAAGCTTTCTTT. This chain connects TRBV27 to TRBJ1-1; the D is unclear. The CDR3 has 13 residues. Looked up from germline, CDR1 is MNHEY and CDR2 is SMNVEV (reference sequence). V lost 2 bases and J 1 base, leaving 5 bases between the germline ends.

The chain links TRBV19 to TRBJ2-1; possible D gene TRBD1, 6 bases. The CDR3 has 14 residues. Trimming left V 5 bases short and J 10 bases short, with 18 bases between. The germline gives CDR1 LNHDA, CDR2 SQIVND (reference sequence). CDR3 DNA: TGTGCCAGTAGTCCAGAACACAGGGTCCGGGAGCAGTTCTTC. Protein: CASSPEHRVREQFF.

The V and J genes are TRBV9 and TRBJ2-2, with TRBD2 as a possible D gene (7 bases). The CDR3 runs to 16 residues. Trimming shortened V by 3 bases and J by 2 bases, and 14 bases separated the two germline ends. Germline V gene data show CDR1 as SGDLS and CDR2 as YYNGEE. CDR3 loop: CASSAGRTVNTGELFF. CDR3 DNA sequence: TGTGCCAGCAGCGCCGGGAGGACAGTAAACACCGGGGAGCTGTTTTTT.

The gene calls are TRBV7-8 and TRBJ2-7, with D unclear. This CDR3 is 14 amino acids long. Trimming cost V 2 bases and J 5 bases, with 13 bases left between them. CDR1 and CDR2 (germline): SGHVS, FQNEAQ. CDR3: CASSLSLRIDEQYF. In nucleotides, the CDR3 is TGTGCCAGCAGCTTATCCTTAAGGATAGACGAGCAGTACTTC.

V is TRBV15 and J is TRBJ2-2; D is uncertain. The CDR3 is 13 amino acids. Germline lookup yields CDR1 LNHNV and CDR2 YYDKDF (reference sequence). Trimming pared 0 bases from V and 10 bases from J, leaving 9 bases between. CDR3 region: CATSREHGLELFF. CDR3 DNA sequence: TGTGCCACCAGCAGAGAACACGGCTTGGAGCTGTTTTTT.

The chain is built from TRBV30 and TRBJ2-1; perhaps TRBD2 as D (7 bases). Deletions cut 3 bases from V and 7 bases from J, with 19 bases between. There are 15 residues in the CDR3. Germline V gene lookup returns CDR1 GTSNPN and CDR2 SVGIG (reference sequence). CDR3 region: CAWSVDGRGGNEQFF. CDR3 coding DNA: TGTGCCTGGAGCGTCGACGGAAGGGGGGGAAATGAGCAGTTCTTC.

The chain carries TRBV7-2 and TRBJ2-7, with D perhaps matching TRBD1 (5 bases). Trimming removed 5 bases from V and 3 bases from J, with 14 bases in between. The CDR3 has 14 amino acids. Looked up from germline, CDR1 is SGHTA and CDR2 is FQGNSA. The CDR3 DNA follows: TGTGCCAGCAGCGCTTCGACAGAGTTCTACGAGCAGTACTTC. It encodes CASSASTEFYEQYF. Complete variable domain (other parts from reference TRBV7-2 and TRBJ2-7): GAGVSQSPSNKVTEKGKDVELRCDPISGHTALYWYRQSLGQGLEFLIYFQGNSAPDKSGLPSDRFSAERTGGSVSTLTIQRTQQEDSAVYLCASSASTEFYEQYFGPGTRLTVT.

A few counts support this clone. The V call is TRBV28, the J call TRBJ2-2, with D perhaps given as TRBD1 or TRBD2 (5 bases each). Germline V CDR1 and CDR2: MDHEN, SYDVKM. The CDR3 has 15 residues. The V and J ends lost 5 bases and 0 bases respectively, with 10 bases between them. CDR3 in amino acids: CASSPGTANTGELFF. CDR3 DNA sequence: TGTGCCAGCAGTCCTGGGACGGCGAACACCGGGGAGCTGTTTTTT.

This chain links TRBV11-2 with TRBJ2-7, with TRBD2 matching 7 bases. The junction had 10 bases not matched to a gene; V was cut back by 5 bases and J by 3 bases. This CDR3 region has 15 residues. In germline, CDR1 is SGHAT, CDR2 FQNNGV. The CDR3 is CASSQRSRGSYEQYF. The DNA for the CDR3 is TGTGCCAGCAGCCAAAGGTCGCGGGGGAGCTACGAGCAGTACTTC.

This clone appeared a few times. This chain uses TRBV27 with TRBJ1-2; D might be TRBD1 (6 bases). The V gene's germline CDR1 is MNHEY and CDR2 SMNVEV (reference sequence). V gave up 6 bases and J gave up 8 bases, with 22 bases separating them. The CDR3 length is 15 residues. The CDR3 DNA reads TGTGCCAGCAGCCCCCCGGGGACACACACCGGGGGCTACACCTTC. Protein product: CASSPPGTHTGGYTF.

V and J are TRBV5-6 and TRBJ2-2; TRBD2 matches 10 bases. The CDR3 consists of 16 residues. CDR1 is SGHDT, CDR2 YYEEEE, per germline. Germline trimming cut 6 bases from V and 6 bases from J; bases unmatched to any gene: 11. Here the CDR3 reads CASISGTSVYSGELFF. The DNA of the CDR3 is TGTGCCAGCATATCCGGGACTAGCGTGTACTCCGGGGAGCTGTTTTTT. The whole variable domain, remainder taken from reference TRBV5-6 and TRBJ2-2, is DAGVTQSPTHLIKTRGQQVTLRCSPKSGHDTVSWYQQALGQGPQFIFQYYEEEERQRGNFPDRFSGHQFPNYSSELNVNALLLGDSALYLCASISGTSVYSGELFFGEGSRLTVL.

This chain uses TRBV9 with TRBJ2-2, with a weak D call TRBD1 (5 bases). CDR1 is SGDLS, CDR2 YYNGEE, per germline. The CDR3 sequence is 15 residues long. Trimming removed 0 bases from V and 1 base from J, with 7 bases in between. This CDR3 is CASSVGQGNTGELFF. In nucleotides, the CDR3 is TGTGCCAGCAGCGTAGGCCAGGGGAACACCGGGGAGCTGTTTTTT.

The gene calls are TRBV30 and TRBJ1-4, with 7 bases lining up with TRBD1. V shed 1 base and J 5 bases; nucleotides not matched to a gene: 4. The germline gives CDR1 GTSNPN, CDR2 SVGIG (reference sequence). The CDR3 has 14 residues. The CDR3 region has the DNA TGTGCCTGGAGTGAGGACAGGCAAAATGAAAAACTGTTTTTT. It specifies CAWSEDRQNEKLFF.

A single count supports this clone. The genes are TRBV5-4 and TRBJ2-7, with 11 bases identical to TRBD1. This CDR3 contains 14 residues. CDR1 is SGHNT, CDR2 YYREEE, per germline (reference sequence). Losses at the gene ends were 4 bases for V and 3 bases for J; bases not matched to a gene: 3. DNA for the CDR3: TGTGCCAGCAGCCCTGGGACAGGGGGCTACGAGCAGTACTTC. Translation gives CASSPGTGGYEQYF.

J is TRBJ1-2 and V is TRBV29-1; D is possibly TRBD1 (5 bases). The CDR3 covers 15 residues. Trimming shortened V by 5 bases and J by 2 bases, and 18 bases separated the two germline ends. CDR1 SQVTM and CDR2 ANQGSEA come from the germline V gene. The chain's CDR3 is CSVLGPNWANYGYTF. The CDR3 DNA follows: TGCAGCGTTCTGGGACCTAACTGGGCCAACTATGGCTACACCTTC.

This clone was counted ten times or more. The chain carries TRBV9 and TRBJ1-2; D gene ambiguous. This CDR3 has 16 residues. Germline V gene data show CDR1 as SGDLS and CDR2 as YYNGEE. Trimming pared 4 bases from V and 6 bases from J, leaving 22 bases between. DNA for the CDR3: TGTGCCAGCAGCCCGAGCCCCCAGACCTCAGTCCATGGCTACACCTTC. Residues: CASSPSPQTSVHGYTF.

The V and J genes are TRBV7-8 and TRBJ1-5; 12 nucleotides match TRBD1. After removal of 3 bases from V and 1 base from J, the junction contained 7 bases not matched to a gene. Per germline, CDR1 SGHVS and CDR2 FQNEAQ. The CDR3 length is 18 residues. The CDR3 sequence: CASSLGTGGAGSNQPQHF. The CDR3 region has the DNA TGTGCCAGCAGCTTGGGGACAGGGGGCGCGGGGAGCAATCAGCCCCAGCATTTT.

The gene calls are TRBV7-2 and TRBJ1-1; D is unresolved. CDR1 is SGHTA and CDR2 is FQGNSA in the germline V gene. The CDR3 runs to 14 residues. V dropped 1 base and J dropped 5 bases, with 11 bases sitting between them. The CDR3 reads CASSLGARTTEAFF. CDR3 in DNA: TGTGCCAGCAGCTTAGGGGCACGGACTACTGAAGCTTTCTTT.

The J gene is TRBJ2-1, the V gene TRBV29-1, with D possibly matching TRBD2 (5 bases). This CDR3 region has 13 residues. The germline V gene has CDR1 SQVTM and CDR2 ANQGSEA. V lost 4 bases, J lost 7 bases, and 14 bases lay in between. For the CDR3, the DNA is TGCAGCGTTGTCGGGGTGGGCTTGAATGAGCAGTTCTTC. This encodes CSVVGVGLNEQFF.

CDR3 nucleotide sequence: TGTGCCAGCAGTGAACCTAGCGGCGAGCAGTTCTTC. The encoded protein is CASSEPSGEQFF. The gene calls are TRBV2 and TRBJ2-1, with 7 nucleotides matching TRBD2. The V gene's germline CDR1 is SNHLY and CDR2 FYNNEI. Trimming removed 2 bases from V and 10 bases from J; junction bases left unmatched: 2. This CDR3 is 12 amino acids long.

This clone occurred once. The chain joins TRBV19 to TRBJ1-1, with D hard to call. The CDR3 totals 16 residues. Trimming left V 5 bases short and J 0 bases short, with 16 bases between. Germline V gives CDR1 LNHDA, CDR2 SQIVND (reference sequence). CDR3 region: CASSPSQEGVNTEAFF. The CDR3 nucleotides are TGTGCCAGTAGTCCCTCTCAGGAGGGAGTGAACACTGAAGCTTTCTTT.

Regarding this clone: This specimen includes other DNA sequences encoding the same CDR3. The chain links TRBV5-1 to TRBJ1-1, with 9 bases that match TRBD1. Trimming took 0 bases from V and 4 from J; bases not matched to a gene: 1. The CDR3 has 14 amino acids. Germline CDR1 is SGHRS and CDR2 is YFSETQ. CDR3 sequence reads: CASSLGQGGTEAFF. The CDR3, as DNA: TGCGCCAGCAGCTTGGGACAGGGGGGCACTGAAGCTTTCTTT.

This clone was picked up a small number of times. The chain combines TRBV25-1 with TRBJ2-5; tentative D call: TRBD1 (6 bases). V was clipped by 1 base and J by 5 bases, with 17 bases between them. The CDR3 is made up of 16 amino acids. CDR1 MGHDK and CDR2 SYGVNS come from the germline V gene. The CDR3 region has the DNA TGTGCCAGCAGTGAATGGGGCAGGACAGAAGTTGAGACCCAGTACTTC. Its translation is CASSEWGRTEVETQYF.

The chain has TRBV11-3 and TRBJ1-2, with D uncertain. Germline CDR1 SGHNT, CDR2 YENEEA. The V gene lost 4 bases and the J gene lost 2 bases, with 11 bases spanning the gap. The CDR3 consists of 14 residues. Here the CDR3 DNA reads TGTGCCAGCAGCTCCCATGGAGACAACTATGGCTACACCTTC. It specifies CASSSHGDNYGYTF.

The chain couples TRBV29-1 to TRBJ2-1; D may be TRBD1 or TRBD2 (5 bases each). The CDR3 is made up of 12 amino acids. V was clipped by 7 bases and J by 7 bases, with 14 bases between them. Germline assignment: CDR1 SQVTM and CDR2 ANQGSEA. CDR3 DNA sequence: TGCAGCGGAGGGACCCGGGCGAATGAGCAGTTCTTC. Its translation: CSGGTRANEQFF.